This TCR beta chain emerged from a study of Ad26.COV2.S vaccination and SARS-CoV-2 variants. At the level of the study: This donor came from the COV1001 trial of Ad26.COV2.S.

The study's findings and limits: Spike-specific TCR breadth was greater after Ad26.COV2.S than placebo. Whether participants received vaccine or placebo, their non-spike TCR breadth was similar.

This clone was seen a single time. Its antigen is not identified. Treatment reported: 15 to 20 received Ad26.COV2.S at low or high dose, single or two shots; 5 received placebo; per-sample allocation not given. Sampling was done on day 63 after the first vaccine or placebo injection. Germline lookup yields CDR1 LGHDT and CDR2 YNNKEL (reference sequence). The CDR3 is made up of 14 amino acids. Deletions cut 1 base from V and 1 base from J, with 7 bases between. The method was immunoSEQ multiplex PCR; TCRdb's version includes in-frame clones alone and lacks a portion of them. The table includes about 410,000 clones, approximately 90% detected once.

V usage is TRBV3-1 (or the pseudogene TRBV3-2) and J usage is TRBJ1-1; no clear D. The starting material was peripheral blood, obtained in a trial of Ad26.COV2.S vaccine versus placebo. The TCR sequence derives from a person between 18 and 65 years old who received the Ad26.COV2.S COVID-19 vaccine or a placebo. CDR3 sequence reads: CASSQGGPNTEAFF. The CDR3 coding sequence is TGTGCCAGCAGCCAAGGGGGTCCGAACACTGAAGCTTTCTTT.